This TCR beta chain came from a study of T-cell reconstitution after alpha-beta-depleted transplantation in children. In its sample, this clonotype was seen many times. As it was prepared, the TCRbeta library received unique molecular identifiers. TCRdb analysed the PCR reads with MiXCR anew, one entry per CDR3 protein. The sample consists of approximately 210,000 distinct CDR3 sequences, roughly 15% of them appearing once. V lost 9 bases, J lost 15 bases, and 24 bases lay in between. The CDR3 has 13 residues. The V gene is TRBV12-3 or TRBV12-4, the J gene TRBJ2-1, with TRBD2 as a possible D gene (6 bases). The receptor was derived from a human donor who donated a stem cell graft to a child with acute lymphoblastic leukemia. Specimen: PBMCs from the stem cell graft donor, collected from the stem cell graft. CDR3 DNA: TGTGCCAGTACACGGGGGATAGAGAGGAGGCCGTTCTTC. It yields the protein CASTRGIERRPFF.